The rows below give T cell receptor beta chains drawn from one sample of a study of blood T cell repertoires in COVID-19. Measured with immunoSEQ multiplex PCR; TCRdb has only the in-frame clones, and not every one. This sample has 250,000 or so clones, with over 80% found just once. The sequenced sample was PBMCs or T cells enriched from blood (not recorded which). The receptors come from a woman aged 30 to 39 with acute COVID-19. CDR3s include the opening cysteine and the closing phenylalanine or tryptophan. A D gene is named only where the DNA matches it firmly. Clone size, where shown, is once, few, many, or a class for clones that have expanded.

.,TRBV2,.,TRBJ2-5,TGTGCCGCTCGAGATCCGAGGAGGGAGACCCAGTACTTC,CAARDPRRETQYF
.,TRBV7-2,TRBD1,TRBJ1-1,TGTGCCACCGTCCCCGGGACAGTGAACACTGAAGCTTTCTTT,CATVPGTVNTEAFF
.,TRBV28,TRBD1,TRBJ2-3,TGTGCCAGCAGTTTAACACCGGGACAGGGGCGCGATACGCAGTATTTT,CASSLTPGQGRDTQYF
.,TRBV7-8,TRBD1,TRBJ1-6,TGTGCCAGCAGCTCGACGGACAGGGAGGAAAATTCACCCCTCCACTTT,CASSSTDREENSPLHF
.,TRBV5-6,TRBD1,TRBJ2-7,TGTGCCAGCAGCCTGACAGGGCCCTACGAGCAGTACTTC,CASSLTGPYEQYF
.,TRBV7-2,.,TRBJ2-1,TGTGCCAGCAGCTCCGGAGCCAACAATGAGCAGTTCTTC,CASSSGANNEQFF
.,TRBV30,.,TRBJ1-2,TGTGCCTGGAGCGCAGTATGGCCGCATAACTATGGCTACACCTTC,CAWSAVWPHNYGYTF
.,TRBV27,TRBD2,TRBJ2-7,TGTGCCAGCAAAGCCACGGGGGGGCTGACCTACGAGCAGTACTTC,CASKATGGLTYEQYF
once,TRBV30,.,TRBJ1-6,TGTGCCTGGAGTTTGAGGGCGCGAAGTTCACCCCTCCACTTT,CAWSLRARSSPLHF
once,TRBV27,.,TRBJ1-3,TGTGCCAGCAGTTTAGCGGGGGGATCGAACACCATATATTTT,CASSLAGGSNTIYF
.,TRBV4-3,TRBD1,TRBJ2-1,TGCGCCAGCAGCCAAGAAGGGGGACAGTACAATGAGCAGTTCTTC,CASSQEGGQYNEQFF
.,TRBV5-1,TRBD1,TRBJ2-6,TGCGCCAGCAGCTTCACAGGGGTGGGGGCCAACGTCCTGACTTTC,CASSFTGVGANVLTF
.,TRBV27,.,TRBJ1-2,TGTGCCAGCAGTTTCAGGGTCGGGTTAGGTTTAGGTGGCTACACCTTC,CASSFRVGLGLGGYTF
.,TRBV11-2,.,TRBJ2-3,TGTGCCAGCAGCCCAGTTGGCGGGTCGCAGTATTTT,CASSPVGGSQYF
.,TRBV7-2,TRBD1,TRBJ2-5,TGTGCCAGCAGCGGCGACAGGGGTTCCACAGAGACCCAGTACTTC,CASSGDRGSTETQYF
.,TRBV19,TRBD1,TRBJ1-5,TGTGCCAGTAGTGGACAGGGGGGCCAGCCCCAGCATTTT,CASSGQGGQPQHF
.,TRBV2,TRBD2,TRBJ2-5,TGTGCCAGCAGTCCGCCGGGACTAGCAACAGAGACCCAGTACTTC,CASSPPGLATETQYF
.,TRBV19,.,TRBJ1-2,TGTGCCAGTAGTATCGGCAGGGACTATGGCTACACCTTC,CASSIGRDYGYTF
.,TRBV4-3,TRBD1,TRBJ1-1,TGCGCCAGCAGCCAGGACCTACAGGGGCTCCTAATTGGAGCTTTCTTT,CASSQDLQGLLIGAFF
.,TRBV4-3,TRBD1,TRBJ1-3,TGCGCCAGCAGCCAAGGGACAGGGACAACAAACACCATATATTTT,CASSQGTGTTNTIYF
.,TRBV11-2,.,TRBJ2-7,TGTGCCAGCAGCCTACCCGCCATTGGGCACTACGAGCAGTACTTC,CASSLPAIGHYEQYF
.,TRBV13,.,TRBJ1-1,TGTGCCAGCAGCTTTCAGGCCGACGGAGAAGCTTTCTTT,CASSFQADGEAFF
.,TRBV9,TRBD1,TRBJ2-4,TGTGCCAGCAGCCCCTGGACAGGGGCGGACATTCAGTACTTC,CASSPWTGADIQYF
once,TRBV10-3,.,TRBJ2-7,TGTGCCACCTTGACAGACCCTTATTACGAGCAGTACTTC,CATLTDPYYEQYF
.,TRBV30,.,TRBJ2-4,TGTGCCTGGAGTTTGGGGGGGGTCAGGGGCATTCAGTACTTC,CAWSLGGVRGIQYF
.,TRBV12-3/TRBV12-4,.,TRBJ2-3,TGTGCCAGCAGTTTGTCGGCAGATACGCAGTATTTT,CASSLSADTQYF
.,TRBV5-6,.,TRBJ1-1,TGTGCCAGCAGCACCACAGGGTTCTCGAACACTGAAGCTTTCTTT,CASSTTGFSNTEAFF
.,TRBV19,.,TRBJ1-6,TGTGCCAGTAGTATAGAAACAAGTAATTCACCCCTCCACTTT,CASSIETSNSPLHF
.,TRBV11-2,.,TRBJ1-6,TGTGCCAGCAGCTTAGGGAGTTTGCAGTATAATTCACCCCTCCACTTT,CASSLGSLQYNSPLHF
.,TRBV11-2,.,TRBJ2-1,TGTGCCAGCAGCTTAGATCGAGTTGAGCAGTTCTTC,CASSLDRVEQFF
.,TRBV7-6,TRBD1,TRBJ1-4,TGTGCCAGCAGCTTGGCAGGGGGCAGAAAACTGTTTTTT,CASSLAGGRKLFF
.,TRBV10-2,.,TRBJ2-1,TGCGCCAGCAGTGAGTTGGGGGTCATACAAACGCGGGGGCAGTTCTTC,CASSELGVIQTRGQFF
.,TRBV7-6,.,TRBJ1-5,TGTGCCAGCAGCCAAAATTCGGGAAGGAATCAGCCCCAGCATTTT,CASSQNSGRNQPQHF
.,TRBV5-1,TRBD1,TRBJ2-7,TGCGCCAGCAGCCCTCGTCAGGGGGTGGGGTACGAGCAGTACTTC,CASSPRQGVGYEQYF
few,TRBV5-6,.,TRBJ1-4,TGTGCCAGCAGCTTGGCCCCTGGAGGGAGTGAAAAACTGTTTTTT,CASSLAPGGSEKLFF
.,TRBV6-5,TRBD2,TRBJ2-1,TGTGCCAGCCCTGTACTAGCGGGGGTAGGTGAGCAGTTCTTC,CASPVLAGVGEQFF
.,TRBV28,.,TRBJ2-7,TGTGCCACCAAACAGGGTCGAGACTACGAGCAGTACTTC,CATKQGRDYEQYF
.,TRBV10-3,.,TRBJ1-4,TGTGCCATCAGTGAGAGGGGGGGGGATGAAAAACTGTTTTTT,CAISERGGDEKLFF
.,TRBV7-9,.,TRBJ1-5,TGTGCCAGCAGCCTAAATAGCAATCAGCCCCAGCATTTT,CASSLNSNQPQHF
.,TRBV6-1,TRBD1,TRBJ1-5,TGTGCCAGCAGTGAGCGGGACAGCTATAGCAATCAGCCCCAGCATTTT,CASSERDSYSNQPQHF
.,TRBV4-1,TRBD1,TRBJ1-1,TGCGCCAGCAGCCAAGGGATAGGACAGGGAGAAACTGAAGCTTTCTTT,CASSQGIGQGETEAFF
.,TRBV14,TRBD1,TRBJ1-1,TGTGCCAGCAGCCACTCACAGGGGGCAGACATCAAAGCTTTCTTT,CASSHSQGADIKAFF
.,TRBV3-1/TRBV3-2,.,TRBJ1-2,TGTGCCAGCAGCCAAGGAACCGAGCGGGAAGGCTACACCTTC,CASSQGTEREGYTF
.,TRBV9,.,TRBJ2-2,TGTGCCAGCAGCGTAGATTTAACGAACACCGGGGAGCTGTTTTTT,CASSVDLTNTGELFF
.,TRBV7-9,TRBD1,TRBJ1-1,TGTGCCAGCAGCGTCCAGGGGGCAGAAGCTTTCTTT,CASSVQGAEAFF
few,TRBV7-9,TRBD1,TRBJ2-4,TGTGCCAGCAGCCTAGGACAGGGGAAAAACATTCAGTACTTC,CASSLGQGKNIQYF
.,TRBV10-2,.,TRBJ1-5,TGCGCCAGCAGTGAGTCCCTTACAGGGCCTGGCGGCCAGCCCCAGCATTTT,CASSESLTGPGGQPQHF
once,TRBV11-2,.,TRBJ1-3,TGTGCCAGCAGCAAATGGAGTCCGGGGGGAAACACCATATATTTT,CASSKWSPGGNTIYF
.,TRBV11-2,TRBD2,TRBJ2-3,TGTGCCAGCAGCTCGTTAGGACTAGCGGGTAACACAGATACGCAGTATTTT,CASSSLGLAGNTDTQYF
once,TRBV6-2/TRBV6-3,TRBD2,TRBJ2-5,TGTGCCAGCAGTACCGGGGGGGCAGGGCAAGAGACCCAGTACTTC,CASSTGGAGQETQYF
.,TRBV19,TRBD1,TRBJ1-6,TGTGCCAGTAGTATTTTGGACAGGGCAGGATCACCCCTCCACTTT,CASSILDRAGSPLHF
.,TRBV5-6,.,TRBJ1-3,TGTGCCAGCAGCTTAATGAGGTTTCCTGGAAACACCATATATTTT,CASSLMRFPGNTIYF
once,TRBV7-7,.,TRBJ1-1,TGTGCTAGCAGCTTTTTCTTTCGCAGGGGACCGAACACTGAAGCTTTCTTT,CASSFFFRRGPNTEAFF
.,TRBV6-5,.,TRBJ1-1,TGTGCCAGTAGGGGGAACACTGAAGCTTTCTTT,CASRGNTEAFF